The rows below give T cell receptor beta chains drawn from one sample of a study of cytomegalovirus exposure and HLA in healthy donors. The table came from immunoSEQ multiplex PCR; TCRdb's copy has only in-frame clones and leaves some out. The sample lists some 190,000 clones, about 86% occurring once. The sequenced material came from PBMCs. These receptors were collected from a woman aged 30 to 39 in good health and CMV-seronegative. CDR3s include the opening cysteine and the closing phenylalanine or tryptophan. The D gene is left open where the match is weak. Where a row states a size, it is once, few, many or the class of an expanded clone; other rows omit it.

V	size	J	D	length	CDR3	DNA
TRBV23-1	NA	TRBJ1-2	TRBD1	14	CASSPDGQGLGYTF	TGCGCCAGCAGTCCTGACGGACAGGGCCTAGGCTACACCTTC
TRBV5-1	NA	TRBJ2-7	TRBD2	15	CASRPLAGDSYEQYF	TGCGCCAGCAGACCACTAGCGGGAGATTCGTACGAGCAGTACTTC
TRBV4-1	NA	TRBJ1-2	NA	16	CASSQAGTNFNYGYTF	TGCGCCAGCAGCCAAGCCGGGACAAATTTTAACTATGGCTACACCTTC
TRBV6-6	NA	TRBJ1-5	NA	15	CASSYGALPSEPQHF	TGTGCCAGCAGTTACGGGGCTCTCCCAAGTGAGCCCCAGCATTTT
TRBV19	NA	TRBJ1-5	NA	14	CASTLQGVFQPQHF	TGTGCCAGTACCCTACAGGGTGTTTTTCAGCCCCAGCATTTT
TRBV12-2	NA	TRBJ2-7	NA	20	CASRYRDTSGPGTSLGEQYF	TGTGCAAGTCGCTACAGGGACACCTCCGGACCGGGGACTAGCTTGGGCGAGCAGTACTTC
TRBV7-9	NA	TRBJ1-1	NA	16	CASSTWTARTDTEAFF	TGTGCCAGCAGCACATGGACAGCCAGAACGGACACTGAAGCTTTCTTT
TRBV7-8	NA	TRBJ2-3	NA	16	CASSSAGPRRVDTQYF	TGTGCCAGCAGCTCCGCGGGACCCCGGAGAGTGGATACGCAGTATTTT
TRBV11-2	NA	TRBJ2-1	NA	17	CASSLDQGVNLYNEQFF	TGTGCCAGCAGCTTAGATCAGGGCGTGAACCTCTACAATGAGCAGTTCTTC
TRBV18	NA	TRBJ2-1	NA	13	CASSLSGGSEQFF	TGTGCCAGCTCACTATCAGGGGGGAGTGAGCAGTTCTTC
TRBV5-1	few	TRBJ2-3	TRBD2	13	CASGTSATDTQYF	TGCGCCAGCGGGACTAGCGCCACAGATACGCAGTATTTT
TRBV20-1	NA	TRBJ2-7	NA	11	CSARDRTQQYF	TGCAGTGCTAGAGATCGCACTCAGCAGTACTTC
TRBV14	NA	TRBJ2-2	NA	13	CASSQELTGELFF	TGTGCCAGCAGCCAAGAACTCACCGGGGAGCTGTTTTTT
TRBV2	NA	TRBJ2-5	TRBD2	15	CASSVERTSGETQYF	TGTGCCAGCAGTGTAGAAAGGACTAGCGGGGAGACCCAGTACTTC
TRBV2	NA	TRBJ2-5	NA	13	CASRYNREETQYF	TGTGCCAGCAGGTATAACAGGGAAGAGACCCAGTACTTC
TRBV10-1	once	TRBJ1-1	TRBD1	14	CASSRGIGGEGAFF	TGCGCCAGCTCCAGAGGAATAGGGGGCGAAGGAGCTTTCTTT
TRBV5-1	NA	TRBJ2-7	TRBD1	15	CASSPGQGLAYEQYF	TGCGCCAGCAGTCCTGGACAGGGGTTAGCCTACGAGCAGTACTTC
TRBV5-4	NA	TRBJ2-3	TRBD2	15	CASSPTSAYTDTQYF	TGTGCCAGCAGCCCGACTAGCGCATACACAGATACGCAGTATTTT
TRBV5-1	once	TRBJ2-2	NA	13	CASSLVESGELFF	TGCGCCAGCAGCTTGGTCGAGTCCGGGGAGCTGTTTTTT
TRBV6-5	NA	TRBJ2-7	NA	14	CASRKPVSGGEQYF	TGTGCCAGCAGGAAGCCGGTTAGCGGAGGAGAGCAGTACTTC
TRBV28	NA	TRBJ2-5	TRBD2	14	CASSLLAGTETQYF	TGTGCCAGCAGTTTGCTAGCGGGAACAGAGACCCAGTACTTC
TRBV7-6	NA	TRBJ1-5	NA	12	CASGQQNQPQHF	TGTGCCAGCGGGCAGCAGAATCAGCCCCAGCATTTT
TRBV6-6	NA	TRBJ1-2	TRBD1	15	CASSSPDRGLYGYTF	TGTGCCAGCAGTAGTCCCGACAGGGGGCTCTATGGCTACACCTTC
TRBV5-4	NA	TRBJ2-1	TRBD1	15	CASSKGQGAYNEQFF	TGTGCCAGCAGCAAAGGACAGGGGGCGTACAATGAGCAGTTCTTC
TRBV6-1	NA	TRBJ2-7	NA	14	CASSDFVGVEEQYF	TGTGCCAGCAGTGATTTTGTAGGGGTGGAGGAGCAGTACTTC
TRBV5-1	NA	TRBJ1-3	NA	16	CASSLWGGNTGNTIYF	TGCGCCAGCAGCTTGTGGGGAGGGAACACCGGAAACACCATATATTTT
TRBV6-5	NA	TRBJ2-2	TRBD2	15	CASKRTSLNTGELFF	TGTGCCAGCAAGCGGACTAGCCTGAACACCGGGGAGCTGTTTTTT
TRBV28	NA	TRBJ2-7	TRBD2	13	CASGLAVTYEQYF	TGTGCCAGTGGGCTAGCGGTAACCTACGAGCAGTACTTC
TRBV4-1	few	TRBJ2-3	NA	14	CASSQFTGSDTQYF	TGCGCCAGCAGCCAATTTACAGGGTCAGATACGCAGTATTTT
TRBV5-1	NA	TRBJ2-1	NA	13	CASSLDAGNEQFF	TGCGCCAGCAGCTTGGATGCCGGCAATGAGCAGTTCTTC
TRBV5-1	NA	TRBJ2-1	TRBD1	14	CASSSTGGYNEQFF	TGCGCCAGCAGCTCGACAGGGGGCTACAATGAGCAGTTCTTC